Shown below are 14 T cell receptor beta chains from a single sample sequenced in a study of beta chain features in type 1 diabetes. Points from the study as a whole: Shorter TCRB CDR3s, moderately but significantly so, were found in Type 1 diabetes patients in all four CD4+ subsets.

These receptors' targets are unknown. Of the isolated RNA, all was reverse transcribed, and so the sequenced material was expressed TCRB transcripts. The assay was immunoSEQ multiplex PCR, and TCRdb's table has in-frame clones only and misses some. In the table there are 350,000 to 400,000 clones, around an eighth of which are singletons. Input material: naive CD4+ T cells from blood. These receptors were taken from a young woman with type 1 diabetes.

In this sample, this clone turned up a few times. The rearrangement uses TRBV9 and TRBJ2-1; 10 positions match TRBD2. Germline V gives CDR1 SGDLS, CDR2 YYNGEE. The CDR3 is 14 amino acids. The J segment lost 4 bases and the V segment lost 6 bases, leaving 4 bases of the junction unmatched. CDR3 residues: CASTLAGEYNEQFF. The CDR3, as DNA: TGTGCCAGCACTCTAGCGGGAGAATACAATGAGCAGTTCTTC.

This rearrangement joins TRBV28 to TRBJ2-2; TRBD2 might be the D (5 bases). The V end lost 2 bases, the J end lost 7 bases, and 8 bases lay between the germline ends. Germline loops: CDR1 MDHEN, CDR2 SYDVKM. The CDR3 totals 13 residues. The CDR3 bases are TGTGCCAGCAGTTTAAGGAGGAGCGGGGAGCTGTTTTTT. Translating it yields CASSLRRSGELFF.

The chain uses TRBV9 and TRBJ2-3; possible D gene TRBD2, 5 bases. The CDR3 runs 13 residues. Germline V gene lookup returns CDR1 SGDLS and CDR2 YYNGEE. Trimming cost V 4 bases and J 5 bases, with 11 bases left between them. CDR3 amino acids: CASSPHEGDTQYF. The CDR3 DNA reads TGTGCCAGCAGCCCTCACGAGGGAGATACGCAGTATTTT.

This clone showed up just a few times. The rearrangement links TRBV4-1 to TRBJ2-5; tentatively, D is TRBD2 (6 bases). The ends were cut back, 4 bases at V and 5 bases at J, with 26 bases in the middle. Germline V CDR1 and CDR2: MGHRA, YSYEKL. CDR3 length: 18 amino acids. CDR3 in DNA: TGCGCCAGCAGCCGCAGGACGGGGGAAGCGCGTTTAGGGGAGACCCAGTACTTC. As protein: CASSRRTGEARLGETQYF.

This clone has only a few counts. The chain has TRBV29-1 and TRBJ2-4; tentatively, D is TRBD1 (6 bases). The V end was cut by 1 base, the J end by 5 bases, with 6 bases between. Germline V gene data show CDR1 as SQVTM and CDR2 as ANQGSEA. There are 12 residues in the CDR3. The CDR3 DNA reads as TGCAGCGTTGAAGGGACAGAAAACATTCAGTACTTC. This encodes CSVEGTENIQYF.

This clone turned up a few times. This chain connects TRBV7-2 to TRBJ2-7; 9 nucleotides align to TRBD2. Germline CDR1 reads SGHTA; CDR2 reads FQGNSA. V was clipped by 5 bases and J by 2 bases; unmatched bases: 7. CDR3 length equals 15 residues. The CDR3: CASSIGLAQTYEQYF. For the CDR3, the DNA is TGTGCCAGCAGCATAGGACTAGCGCAGACCTACGAGCAGTACTTC.

The table lists this clone with a few counts. The CDR3 loop reads CASRSDTLAFF. Here the CDR3 DNA reads TGTGCCAGCAGATCTGACACGTTAGCTTTCTTT. The chain uses TRBV2 and TRBJ1-1; no clear D. There are 11 residues in the CDR3. V was pared by 6 bases and J by 10 bases, with 12 bases between. Germline values: CDR1 SNHLY, CDR2 FYNNEI.

The rearrangement uses TRBV7-6 and TRBJ2-6, with a possible D match to TRBD1 (6 bases). The CDR3 is made up of 16 amino acids. Germline V gives CDR1 SGHVS, CDR2 FNYEAQ. Trimming stripped 7 bases from V and 4 bases from J, with 17 bases between. The CDR3 spells CASTSPYREGANVLTF. The DNA of the CDR3 is TGTGCCAGCACCTCCCCGTACAGGGAGGGGGCCAACGTCCTGACTTTC.

This clone was seen a handful of times. V and J are TRBV5-1 and TRBJ2-5; tentatively, D is TRBD1 (5 bases). Trimming removed 2 bases from V and 5 bases from J, with 16 bases in between. Germline V gives CDR1 SGHRS, CDR2 YFSETQ. The CDR3 runs 15 residues. CDR3 in amino acids: CASSFRGDRRETQYF. The CDR3 DNA is TGCGCCAGCAGCTTTAGGGGTGACCGAAGGGAGACCCAGTACTTC.

The chain joins TRBV21-1 to TRBJ1-1; the table names TRBD1, a call not compared with the DNA. TRBV21-1 is a pseudogene. This CDR3 contains 11 residues. The CDR3 loop reads CASRQGTEAFF. As DNA, the CDR3 is TGTGCCAGCAGACAGGGCACTGAAGCTTTCTTT.

This clone came up a few times. This CDR3 reads CASSTRTGTAVNQPQHF. The CDR3, as DNA: TGTGCCAGCAGCACCCGGACCGGGACAGCTGTTAATCAGCCCCAGCATTTT. The chain combines TRBV28 with TRBJ1-5; 7 nucleotides align to TRBD1. Germline V gene lookup returns CDR1 MDHEN and CDR2 SYDVKM. With 6 bases clipped from V and 4 bases from J, the junction kept 15 bases outside the gene matches. The CDR3 contains 17 residues.

The rearrangement uses TRBV10-3 and TRBJ1-1; D not certain. Germline values: CDR1 ENHRY, CDR2 SYGVKD. Trimming took off 2 bases at V and 7 bases at J, with 8 bases between the two ends. The length of the CDR3 is 12 residues. The CDR3 region is CAISEGRGEAFF. The DNA of the CDR3 is TGTGCCATCAGTGAGGGCCGGGGTGAAGCTTTCTTT.

The V and J genes are TRBV5-4 and TRBJ2-3; the match to TRBD1 covers 7 bases. Trimming at V came to 0 bases and at J to 5 bases, leaving 3 bases not matched to a gene. The CDR3 totals 14 residues. CDR1 is SGHNT, CDR2 YYREEE, per germline (reference sequence). The CDR3 DNA reads as TGTGCCAGCAGCTTGGACAGGGGACAAGATACGCAGTATTTT. It is translated as CASSLDRGQDTQYF.

This clone was picked up a small number of times. The chain has TRBV5-1 and TRBJ2-3, with TRBD2 as a possible D gene (6 bases). The germline CDR1 and CDR2 sequences are SGHRS and YFSETQ. CDR3 size: 17 residues. Trimming removed 5 bases at V and 0 bases at J, with 19 bases between. The CDR3 protein is CASSFLRGGASTDTQYF. Here the CDR3 DNA reads TGCGCCAGCAGTTTCCTGAGAGGCGGGGCCAGCACAGATACGCAGTATTTT.